Below are 18 T cell receptor beta chains sequenced from a single sample in a study of shared clonotypes between healthy human individuals. Repertoires were generated with immunoSEQ multiplex PCR, while TCRdb's copy carries only in-frame clones and drops some. The sample records roughly 2 million clones, approximately 94% being singletons. Sequenced input: naive CD4+ T cells sorted from blood. Subset: CD45RA+ positively selected. These receptors all stem from a man aged 18 to 29 in good health.

The J gene is TRBJ1-1, the V gene TRBV7-2, with 8 nucleotides matching TRBD1. The CDR3 length is 15 residues. V lost 5 bases to trimming and J lost 0 bases; unmatched junction nucleotides: 5. CDR1 and CDR2 from the germline V gene are SGHTA and FQGNSA. The DNA for the CDR3 is TGTGCCAGCAGCCCTTACAGGGGGTTGAACACTGAAGCTTTCTTT. Protein product: CASSPYRGLNTEAFF.

DNA of the CDR3: TGCGCCAGCAGCCAAGGGGCCGGGACAGGGGACCTCAGGACGCAGTATTTT. Translated: CASSQGAGTGDLRTQYF. The V call is TRBV4-1, the J call TRBJ2-3, with TRBD1 matching over 10 bases. The V segment lost 1 base and the J segment 9 bases; nucleotides outside the gene matches: 13. This CDR3 is built from 17 residues. Germline assignment: CDR1 MGHRA and CDR2 YSYEKL.

The genes are TRBV6-5 and TRBJ2-3, with 7 bases aligning to TRBD2. The CDR3 is 15 amino acids. Germline V gives CDR1 MNHEY, CDR2 SVGAGI. V shed 2 bases, J shed 4 bases, and the junction held 6 bases outside the gene matches. CDR3 in DNA: TGTGCCAGCAGTTACCGCGGGAGTTTGGCAGATACGCAGTATTTT. It is translated as CASSYRGSLADTQYF.

This chain connects TRBV4-3 to TRBJ2-2; the match to TRBD2 covers 11 bases. The germline V gene has CDR1 LGHNA and CDR2 YSLEER. The CDR3 is made up of 16 amino acids. V was clipped by 5 bases and J by 3 bases; unmatched bases: 5. CDR3 protein: CASSSLAGADTGELFF. CDR3 bases: TGCGCCAGCAGCTCACTAGCGGGAGCCGACACCGGGGAGCTGTTTTTT.

In regard to this clone: The same CDR3 arises from other DNA sequences in this sample as well. This rearrangement joins TRBV7-9 to TRBJ2-1; a weak D match, TRBD1 (6 bases). The CDR3 loop spans 15 amino acids. The germline gives CDR1 SEHNR, CDR2 FQNEAQ (reference sequence). V lost 0 bases, J lost 4 bases, and 10 bases lay in between. In nucleotides, the CDR3 is TGTGCCAGCAGCTTAGCAGGGGGTGTATACAATGAGCAGTTCTTC. Translation gives CASSLAGGVYNEQFF.

The chain has TRBV7-2 and TRBJ2-1, with a possible D match to TRBD1 (5 bases). There are 17 residues in the CDR3. Germline V gene data show CDR1 as SGHTA and CDR2 as FQGNSA. Trimming removed 2 bases at V and 2 bases at J, with 16 bases between. Written as DNA, the CDR3 is TGTGCCAGCAGCTTAAGGCGGCCAGGGTTGCCCTACAATGAGCAGTTCTTC. Protein product: CASSLRRPGLPYNEQFF.

The chain joins TRBV2 to TRBJ2-5, with 10 bases identical to TRBD2. V lost 6 bases, J lost 4 bases, and 5 bases stayed unmatched. Per the germline V gene, CDR1 is SNHLY and CDR2 is FYNNEI. This CDR3 is built from 14 residues. The CDR3 DNA sequence: TGTGCCAGCAGGCCTAGCGGGAGTTTAGAGACCCAGTACTTC. This translates into CASRPSGSLETQYF. The full variable domain, its missing parts supplied by reference TRBV2 and TRBJ2-5, is EPEVTQTPSHQVTQMGQEVILRCVPISNHLYFYWYRQILGQKVEFLVSFYNNEISEKSEIFDDQFSVERPDGSNFTLKIRSTKLEDSAMYFCASRPSGSLETQYFGPGTRLLVL.

The chain employs TRBV6-5 and TRBJ2-2; TRBD1 aligns across 8 bases. Germline V gene lookup returns CDR1 MNHEY and CDR2 SVGAGI. With 4 bases clipped from V and 3 bases from J, the junction kept 4 bases outside the gene matches. The CDR3 runs to 15 residues. In nucleotides, the CDR3 is TGTGCCAGCAGTTTAACAGGGGGGTACACCGGGGAGCTGTTTTTT. The encoded protein is CASSLTGGYTGELFF.

The V and J genes are TRBV11-1 and TRBJ2-3, with 7 bases aligning to TRBD1. This CDR3 comprises 16 residues. The V gene end was trimmed by 0 bases and the J gene end by 0 bases; junction bases not matched to a gene: 3. Looked up from germline, CDR1 is SGHAT and CDR2 is FQDESV (reference sequence). The chain's CDR3 is CASSLARDRSTDTQYF. CDR3 nucleotides: TGTGCCAGCAGCTTAGCCCGGGACAGAAGCACAGATACGCAGTATTTT.

The chain carries TRBV5-6 and TRBJ1-3; D ambiguous. This CDR3 has 12 residues. Germline V gene lookup returns CDR1 SGHDT and CDR2 YYEEEE. V was trimmed by 7 bases and J by 0 bases, leaving 5 bases between them. The CDR3 is CASGSSGNTIYF. The DNA for the CDR3 is TGTGCCAGCGGGAGCTCTGGAAACACCATATATTTT.

This clone was counted once. The chain joins TRBV5-1 to TRBJ2-7; TRBD1 matches at 9 bases. J lost 3 bases, V lost 5 bases, and 12 bases had no gene match. Germline-derived CDR1 and CDR2 are SGHRS and YFSETQ. The CDR3 contains 16 residues. This CDR3 reads CASSSRVQGALYEQYF. The CDR3 region has the DNA TGCGCCAGCAGTTCGCGGGTACAGGGGGCTCTCTACGAGCAGTACTTC.

V is TRBV18 and J is TRBJ2-5; 9 bases map to TRBD1. This CDR3 region has 14 residues. V trimming: 8 bases; J trimming: 5 bases; junction bases outside the gene matches: 9. The germline V gene encodes CDR1 KGHSH and CDR2 LQKENI. The CDR3 loop is CASIAGTGTETQYF. CDR3 nucleotides: TGTGCCAGCATCGCCGGGACAGGGACTGAGACCCAGTACTTC.

The V call is TRBV7-9, the J call TRBJ2-1, with 7 bases aligning to TRBD2. The CDR3 has 16 amino acids. V shed 0 bases, J shed 4 bases, and the junction held 6 bases outside the gene matches. Per germline, CDR1 SEHNR and CDR2 FQNEAQ (reference sequence). Here the CDR3 DNA reads TGTGCCAGCAGCTTAGCGGGCGGGAGTGGTTACAATGAGCAGTTCTTC. As protein: CASSLAGGSGYNEQFF.

The chain uses TRBV7-2 and TRBJ2-5; D is possibly TRBD1 (5 bases). Trimming pared 5 bases from V and 5 bases from J, leaving 12 bases between. The germline V gene encodes CDR1 SGHTA and CDR2 FQGNSA. CDR3 size: 13 residues. The CDR3 loop reads CASSQGRRETQYF. The DNA for the CDR3 is TGTGCCAGCAGCCAGGGCAGAAGGGAGACCCAGTACTTC.

This sequence joins TRBV28 and TRBJ2-5; TRBD1 matches at 7 bases. The junction had 13 bases not matched to a gene; V was cut back by 2 bases and J by 7 bases. This CDR3 contains 16 residues. The germline V gene encodes CDR1 MDHEN and CDR2 SYDVKM. The CDR3 DNA follows: TGTGCCAGCAGTTTAAGTAACCCAGGGGGTAGAGGGACCCAGTACTTC. Protein product: CASSLSNPGGRGTQYF. Combining the CDR3 with reference TRBV28 and TRBJ2-5 gives the whole variable domain DVKVTQSSRYLVKRTGEKVFLECVQDMDHENMFWYRQDPGLGLRLIYFSYDVKMKEKGDIPEGYSVSREKKERFSLILESASTNQTSMYLCASSLSNPGGRGTQYFGPGTRLLVL.

This chain joins TRBV4-1 and TRBJ1-2; tentative D call: TRBD1 (5 bases). Trimming stripped 0 bases from V and 3 bases from J, with 11 bases between. The V gene's germline CDR1 is MGHRA and CDR2 YSYEKL. There are 15 residues in the CDR3. CDR3 in amino acids: CASSQDEAGYYGYTF. DNA for the CDR3: TGCGCCAGCAGCCAAGATGAGGCAGGGTACTATGGCTACACCTTC.

This chain links TRBV27 with TRBJ1-3; D not certain. The germline V gene has CDR1 MNHEY and CDR2 SMNVEV (reference sequence). V was clipped by 4 bases and J by 4 bases, with 8 bases between them. The CDR3 has 13 amino acids. Here the CDR3 reads CASSSGLGNTIYF. The CDR3 DNA is TGTGCCAGCAGTTCGGGGTTAGGAAACACCATATATTTT.

V usage is TRBV6-5 and J usage is TRBJ2-1, with D possibly being TRBD1 or TRBD2 (7 bases each). The CDR3 runs 15 residues. Germline CDR1 reads MNHEY; CDR2 reads SVGAGI. V shed 6 bases and J shed 9 bases, with 21 bases lying between them. The CDR3 protein is CASRGVQGRVSEQFF. CDR3 nucleotide sequence: TGTGCCAGCAGAGGGGTACAGGGGAGGGTCAGTGAGCAGTTCTTC.